A single sample is the source of the 29 T cell receptor beta chains below, sequenced in a study of T cell repertoires in cytomegalovirus infection (dated 2019 in TCRdb). TCRdb lists the instrument as Illumina HiSeq 1500. Using fastp at Q25 and MiXCR, TCRdb reprocessed the public reads and kept productive beta chains. For every CDR3 protein sequence, its rows merge into one entry that carries the most common genes and DNA. For this sample there are nearly 650,000 distinct CDR3 sequences; approximately 25% appear just once. The ten biggest clones cover roughly 8% of the sample. Sequences were obtained from CD8+ T cells from PBMCs. The receptors were gathered from a human donor in good health (CMV status not recorded). Some clones in this sample may be carry-over from other donors' samples.

This clonotype was counted only a few times. This chain uses TRBV27 with TRBJ2-3; 8 bases agree with TRBD2. Per germline, CDR1 MNHEY and CDR2 SMNVEV (reference sequence). V shed 5 bases, J shed 0 bases, and the junction held 10 bases outside the gene matches. This CDR3 region has 17 residues. The CDR3 region is CASSPSAAGASTDTQYF. The CDR3 nucleotides read TGTGCCAGCAGTCCTTCAGCAGCGGGGGCTAGCACAGATACGCAGTATTTT.

A note on this clonotype: A read error is possible here, since a much larger clone lies one base away. The V and J genes are TRBV7-3 and TRBJ1-4; D gene unclear. The V gene's germline CDR1 is SGHTA and CDR2 FQGTGA. The CDR3 length is 15 residues. The ends were cut back, 10 bases at V and 8 bases at J, with 23 bases in the middle. The DNA of the CDR3 is TGTGCCAACACCTGGATCGGAGAGATCGGCGAAAAACTGTTTTTT. This sequence encodes CANTWIGEIGEKLFF.

This rearrangement joins TRBV19 to TRBJ2-1; D is ambiguous. The V gene's germline CDR1 is LNHDA and CDR2 SQIVND (reference sequence). Trimming stripped 5 bases from V and 9 bases from J, with 14 bases between. The CDR3 has 13 amino acids. The CDR3, as DNA: TGTGCCAGTAGTGATTGGAATAGTGGTGAGCAGTTCTTC. Protein: CASSDWNSGEQFF.

Note on this clonotype: At one boundary the junction diverges from the germline segment, which might be a read error. V is TRBV7-9 and J is TRBJ2-5; 14 bases map to TRBD2. CDR1 is SEHNR, CDR2 FQNEAQ, per germline (reference sequence). The CDR3 is 13 residues long. CDR3 sequence: CASSLPTSGGEVF. In DNA form, the CDR3 reads TGTGCCAGCAGCCTTCCGACTAGCGGGGGGGAAGTTTTC.

The J gene is TRBJ2-7, the V gene TRBV20-1; TRBD1 matches at 8 bases. V lost 0 bases to trimming and J lost 7 bases; unmatched junction nucleotides: 11. The CDR3 spans 15 residues. CDR1 is DFQATT, CDR2 SNEGSKA, per germline (reference sequence). CDR3 sequence (DNA): TGCAGTGCTAGAGATAGGCACAGGGGGATTAAAGAGCAGTACGTC. It codes for CSARDRHRGIKEQYV.

The chain has TRBV20-1 and TRBJ2-2; D unclear. Trimming took off 3 bases at V and 0 bases at J, with 8 bases between the two ends. This CDR3 has 14 amino acids. In germline, CDR1 is DFQATT, CDR2 SNEGSKA (reference sequence). CDR3 DNA sequence: TGCAGTGCTAGGGCAGAGACGAACACCGGGGAGCTGTTTTTT. Residues: CSARAETNTGELFF.

This clonotype has ten or more counts. The chain uses TRBV7-2 and TRBJ1-4; no reliable D call. V lost 4 bases to trimming and J lost 2 bases, with 11 bases between them. The CDR3 is made up of 15 amino acids. Germline CDR1 and CDR2: SGHTA and FQGNSA. This CDR3 reads CASSWNGPTNEKLFF. CDR3 DNA sequence: TGTGCCAGCAGCTGGAATGGGCCGACTAATGAAAAACTGTTTTTT. Full variable domain (rest looked up from reference TRBV7-2 and TRBJ1-4): GAGVSQSPSNKVTEKGKDVELRCDPISGHTALYWYRQSLGQGLEFLIYFQGNSAPDKSGLPSDRFSAERTGGSVSTLTIQRTQQEDSAVYLCASSWNGPTNEKLFFGSGTQLSVL.

This clonotype showed up many times. The rearrangement links TRBV4-1 to TRBJ2-1; the D gene is possibly TRBD1 (6 bases). Germline CDR1 is MGHRA and CDR2 is YSYEKL. Trimming left V 2 bases short and J 7 bases short, with 24 bases between. This CDR3 contains 18 residues. The CDR3 nucleotides are TGCGCCAGCAGCCAAAAAGTTCCCCTGACAGGTCCCGAGAATGAGCAGTTCTTC. Its protein is CASSQKVPLTGPENEQFF.

This clonotype has at least ten counts. This sequence joins TRBV6-2 or TRBV6-3 and TRBJ2-1; the match to TRBD2 covers 7 bases. CDR3 length: 16 residues. The germline CDR1 and CDR2 sequences are MNHEY and SVGEGT. Losses at the gene ends were 7 bases for V and 3 bases for J; bases not matched to a gene: 12. In DNA form, the CDR3 reads TGTGCCAGCACCATACCCATTGGGGACTACTACAATGAGCAGTTCTTC. This sequence encodes CASTIPIGDYYNEQFF.

This clonotype has at least ten counts. J is TRBJ2-7 and V is TRBV7-9; tentatively, D is TRBD1 (7 bases). Trimming removed 5 bases at V and 2 bases at J, with 13 bases between. The germline gives CDR1 SEHNR, CDR2 FQNEAQ (reference sequence). There are 14 residues in the CDR3. CDR3 nucleotide sequence: TGTGCCAGCAGCCGCGGAGGGGGCCCCTACGAGCAGTACTTC. Translation gives CASSRGGGPYEQYF.

This clonotype has at least ten counts. CDR3 in DNA: TGTGCCAGCCCAAGACTAGCGGGCCTTAGCTCCTACAATGAGCAGTTCTTC. It codes for CASPRLAGLSSYNEQFF. The rearrangement links TRBV6-1 to TRBJ2-1; 10 bases fit TRBD2. The ends lost 8 bases at V and 0 bases at J; junction bases unmatched: 10. The CDR3 sequence is 17 residues long. Germline lookup yields CDR1 MNHNS and CDR2 SASEGT.

This clonotype appeared a few times. This rearrangement joins TRBV14 to TRBJ1-3; tentatively, D is TRBD1 (5 bases). The CDR3 spans 18 residues. Between the trimmed V and J ends, which lost 5 bases and 0 bases, there was a span of 20 bases. Germline V gene lookup returns CDR1 SGHDN and CDR2 FVKESK. DNA of the CDR3: TGTGCCAGCAGCGAAGTCCGACCGGGACCGCCCTCTGGAAACACCATATATTTT. This gives the protein CASSEVRPGPPSGNTIYF.

This clonotype occurred many times. The chain employs TRBV6-1 and TRBJ2-1, with 9 bases aligning to TRBD1. This CDR3 comprises 15 residues. V lost 3 bases and J lost 3; bases outside the gene matches: 3. Germline V gene data show CDR1 as MNHNS and CDR2 as SASEGT. The CDR3 DNA is TGTGCCAGCAGTGAGGAGACAGGGGGCTACAATGAGCAGTTCTTC. Encoded protein: CASSEETGGYNEQFF.

In the case of this clonotype: This may come from a read error, since a much larger clone is one base off. The rearrangement links TRBV28 to TRBJ1-4; tentative D call: TRBD1 (6 bases). The CDR3 runs to 14 residues. Germline CDR1 is MDHEN and CDR2 is SYDVKM. The CDR3 bases are TGTACCAGCAGTTTCAAGGGGGCTAATGAAAAACTGTTTTTT. Protein sequence: CTSSFKGANEKLFF.

The gene calls are TRBV7-9 and TRBJ1-3; 7 nucleotides agree with TRBD1. Germline V gene sequence: CDR1 SEHNR, CDR2 FQNEAQ (reference sequence). The V gene end was trimmed by 5 bases and the J gene end by 1 base; junction bases not matched to a gene: 8. CDR3 size: 16 residues. CDR3 sequence (DNA): TGTGCCAGCAGCACACCCACAGGGGCGTCTGGAAACACCATATATTTT. Translation gives CASSTPTGASGNTIYF.

This clonotype was seen more than once but under ten times. The V and J genes are TRBV6-5 and TRBJ2-7; D might be TRBD1 (6 bases). Per germline, CDR1 MNHEY and CDR2 SVGAGI. The CDR3 spans 15 residues. V shed 1 base and J shed 0 bases, with 10 bases lying between them. The CDR3 nucleotides are TGTGCCAGCAGTTACTGGACAGAAACCTCCTACGAGCAGTACTTC. Amino acid sequence: CASSYWTETSYEQYF.

V gene TRBV29-1 combines with J gene TRBJ1-2, with a possible D match to TRBD1 (6 bases). V lost 4 bases, J lost 8 bases, and 14 bases lay in between. The CDR3 totals 12 residues. CDR1 and CDR2 from the germline V gene are SQVTM and ANQGSEA. The DNA of the CDR3 is TGCAGCGTTGCAGACAGGAGAGGGGGCTACACCTTC. It specifies CSVADRRGGYTF.

This sequence joins TRBV29-1 and TRBJ2-3; D not certain. The CDR3 is 15 amino acids. From germline, CDR1 is SQVTM and CDR2 ANQGSEA. Trimming removed 7 bases at V and 0 bases at J, with 17 bases between. DNA for the CDR3: TGCAGCGCCGATGGGCTACCATCTAGCACAGATACGCAGTATTTT. It translates to CSADGLPSSTDTQYF.

CDR3 DNA sequence: TGTGCCAGCAGTGAAGGGCCGCAGGGATATGAGCAGTTCTTC. Protein sequence: CASSEGPQGYEQFF. V is TRBV2 and J is TRBJ2-1; possible D gene TRBD1, 5 bases. The CDR3 has 14 amino acids. Germline CDR1 and CDR2: SNHLY and FYNNEI. With 1 base removed from V and 8 bases from J, the gap between germline ends came to 12 bases.

This clonotype was found many times. This chain connects TRBV4-1 to TRBJ2-2; tentative D call: TRBD1 (5 bases). The length of the CDR3 is 17 residues. V lost 4 bases, J lost 0 bases, and 15 bases lay in between. Germline V gives CDR1 MGHRA, CDR2 YSYEKL. For the CDR3, the DNA is TGCGCCAGCAGCCTCAGAAACAGGCGTACGAACACCGGGGAGCTGTTTTTT. Its protein product is CASSLRNRRTNTGELFF.

The DNA for the CDR3 is TGTGCCAGCAGTGAAGTCCGAGCGAGGCTGGGGGACGAGCAGTACTTC. Amino acids: CASSEVRARLGDEQYF. The J gene is TRBJ2-7, the V gene TRBV2, with D perhaps matching TRBD1 or TRBD2 (5 bases each). Per the germline V gene, CDR1 is SNHLY and CDR2 is FYNNEI. CDR3 length equals 16 residues. Trimming left V 1 base short and J 5 bases short, with 18 bases between.

This clonotype was seen ten or more times. V is TRBV7-8 and J is TRBJ2-3; D is ambiguous. Germline CDR1 SGHVS, CDR2 FQNEAQ. The germline V and J ends were trimmed by 6 bases and 3 bases, with 13 bases remaining between them. CDR3 length: 14 amino acids. The CDR3 protein is CASRPYRGTDTQYF. The DNA of the CDR3 is TGTGCCAGCAGACCGTATCGAGGTACAGATACGCAGTATTTT.

This chain uses TRBV24-1 with TRBJ2-1; possibly TRBD1 for D (6 bases). Trimming pared 2 bases from V and 0 bases from J, leaving 10 bases between. Germline CDR1 and CDR2: KGHDR and SFDVKD. The CDR3 is 16 amino acids. Written as DNA, the CDR3 is TGTGCCACCAGTGATTCCCAGGGGCCCTCCTACAATGAGCAGTTCTTC. It translates to CATSDSQGPSYNEQFF.

The rearrangement links TRBV15 to TRBJ1-1; weak D call: TRBD1 (5 bases). CDR3 length: 15 amino acids. The V and J ends lost 1 base and 4 bases respectively, with 13 bases between them. In germline, CDR1 is LNHNV, CDR2 YYDKDF (reference sequence). CDR3 bases: TGTGCCACCAGCAGAGTGAAAGGGGAACTCACTGAAGCTTTCTTT. Amino acids: CATSRVKGELTEAFF.

This clonotype has just a few counts. V is TRBV7-6 and J is TRBJ2-5, with TRBD2 matching 7 bases. The V and J ends lost 3 bases and 7 bases, in that order; junction bases with no gene match: 14. This CDR3 has 16 amino acids. Germline assignment: CDR1 SGHVS and CDR2 FNYEAQ. CDR3 nucleotide sequence: TGTGCCAGCAGCTTTTTTGGGGAGGGGATCAGGTGGACCCAGTACTTC. This sequence encodes CASSFFGEGIRWTQYF.

This clonotype was detected a few times. The rearrangement uses TRBV20-1 and TRBJ1-1; the D gene is possibly TRBD1 (5 bases). This CDR3 has 13 residues. Germline lookup yields CDR1 DFQATT and CDR2 SNEGSKA (reference sequence). The DNA of the CDR3 is TGCTCGAATAGACGTCGGGGGGGGACTGAAGCTTTCTTT. Translated, it gives CSNRRRGGTEAFF.

This clonotype appeared many times. This chain links TRBV7-2 with TRBJ2-2; 14 bases map to TRBD2. The CDR3 is 17 residues long. Germline assignment: CDR1 SGHTA and CDR2 FQGNSA. Germline trimming cut 5 bases from V and 2 bases from J; bases unmatched to any gene: 4. Here the CDR3 DNA reads TGTGCCAGCAGCCCGGGACTAGCGGGGGTCAACACCGGGGAGCTGTTTTTT. Amino acid sequence: CASSPGLAGVNTGELFF.

This clonotype came up a few times. The chain combines TRBV5-1 with TRBJ2-1, with D unclear. The CDR3 has 15 amino acids. Trimming cost V 7 bases and J 0 bases, with 14 bases left between them. Germline CDR1 and CDR2: SGHRS and YFSETQ. The CDR3 bases are TGCGCCAGCTCTAAAAGTCCGAGCTCCTACAATGAGCAGTTCTTC. Protein: CASSKSPSSYNEQFF.

The chain joins TRBV28 to TRBJ2-7; TRBD1 is a possible D gene (5 bases). V was clipped by 5 bases and J by 3 bases, with 14 bases between them. From germline, CDR1 is MDHEN and CDR2 SYDVKM. The CDR3 runs to 14 residues. CDR3 nucleotide sequence: TGTGCCAGCAGTCCCCTCCGAGACAGCTACGAGCAGTACGTC. Translated, it gives CASSPLRDSYEQYV.